This T cell receptor beta chain was obtained from a study of blood T cell repertoires in COVID-19. Background on the study: Samples came from the United States, Italy and Spain, spanning acute and convalescent COVID-19. The cDNA or gDNA used as material had been derived from T cells, B-cell-depleted T cells, or PBMCs.

In the source study's methods: From reference gene primer amplification, estimates of nucleated cell counts were derived. Generated by immunoSEQ multiplex PCR, the TCRdb table keeps only in-frame clones and is missing some. Clone size and V and J calls were adopted from that table, with D and trimming inferred from the DNA. This table holds roughly 130,000 clones, roughly 80% found once. Trimming took off 0 bases at V and 9 bases at J, with 8 bases between the two ends. The CDR3 runs 11 residues. Germline CDR1 and CDR2: GTSNPN and SVGIG (reference sequence). The source of this sequence is a man aged 50 to 60 with acute or convalescent COVID-19. The V and J genes are TRBV30 and TRBJ2-5; D may be TRBD1 (5 bases). Sequenced sample: peripheral blood. The CDR3 here is CAWSVGAAQYF. For the CDR3, the DNA is TGTGCCTGGAGTGTAGGGGCTGCCCAGTACTTC.